These 4 T cell receptor beta chains came from one sample sequenced in a study of shared clonotypes between healthy human individuals. The data were produced by immunoSEQ multiplex PCR, yet TCRdb's version contains in-frame clones alone and is incomplete. This sample has over 2 million clones; approximately 95% occur once, and the top ten carry more than 0.95%. Naive CD8 isolation took CD45RO-negative cells positively selected for CCR7 and excluded terminally differentiated effector memory CD45RA+ cells. Sequencing was performed on naive CD8+ T cells sorted from blood. The source of these receptors is a man aged 18 to 30 in good health.

The rearrangement joins TRBV4-1 to TRBJ2-2; 10 nucleotides agree with TRBD2. V shed 0 bases, J shed 4 bases, and the junction held 5 bases outside the gene matches. This CDR3 spans 17 amino acids. Germline V gene lookup returns CDR1 MGHRA and CDR2 YSYEKL. CDR3 bases: TGCGCCAGCAGCCAAGAAGAGCTAGCGGGAGTCACCGGGGAGCTGTTTTTT. Protein: CASSQEELAGVTGELFF.

V is TRBV6-6 and J is TRBJ1-6; D is uncertain. This CDR3 has 15 residues. The V and J ends lost 6 bases and 8 bases respectively, with 17 bases between them. Germline lookup yields CDR1 MNHNY and CDR2 SVGAGI (reference sequence). The chain's CDR3 is CASSSSGEGDSPLHF. DNA of the CDR3: TGTGCCAGCAGCAGTTCGGGAGAGGGAGATTCACCCCTCCACTTT.

The rearrangement joins TRBV4-2 to TRBJ1-5; D gene uncertain. CDR1 is LGHNA, CDR2 YNFKEQ, per germline. The V gene lost 1 base and the J gene lost 4 bases, with 8 bases spanning the gap. The CDR3 covers 14 residues. In DNA form, the CDR3 reads TGTGCCAGCAGCCAAGGACAAGAGAATCAGCCCCAGCATTTT. This codes for CASSQGQENQPQHF.

The chain is built from TRBV19 and TRBJ1-1, with unresolved D. The CDR3 length is 13 residues. V lost 3 bases and J 5 bases, leaving 10 bases between the germline ends. Per the germline V gene, CDR1 is LNHDA and CDR2 is SQIVND (reference sequence). CDR3 nucleotides: TGTGCCAGTAGTATCTCGAGAAGGACTGAAGCTTTCTTT. This gives the protein CASSISRRTEAFF.